This T cell receptor beta chain is from a study of blood T cell repertoires in COVID-19. About the research overall: COVID-19 samples, acute and convalescent, were from the United States, Italy and Spain. T cells, B-cell-depleted T cells, or PBMCs provided the cDNA or gDNA that served as material.

Germline values: CDR1 MRHNA, CDR2 SNTAGT. The CDR3 totals 15 residues. After removal of 4 bases from V and 2 bases from J, the junction contained 2 bases not matched to a gene. Authors' methods: Reference gene primer amplification gave estimated nucleated cell counts. Measured with immunoSEQ multiplex PCR; TCRdb has only the in-frame clones, and not every one. That table supplies the V and J calls and clone size; D and trimming were determined from the DNA. The table includes fewer than 250,000 clones, around 85% detected once. This TCR came from a man younger than 40 with acute or convalescent COVID-19. The rearrangement joins TRBV6-4 to TRBJ1-2; 12 bases agree with TRBD1. Material for sequencing was peripheral blood. In DNA, the CDR3 is TGTGCCAGCAGTGCCGGGACAGGGGGCAACTATGGCTACACCTTC. Its protein is CASSAGTGGNYGYTF.